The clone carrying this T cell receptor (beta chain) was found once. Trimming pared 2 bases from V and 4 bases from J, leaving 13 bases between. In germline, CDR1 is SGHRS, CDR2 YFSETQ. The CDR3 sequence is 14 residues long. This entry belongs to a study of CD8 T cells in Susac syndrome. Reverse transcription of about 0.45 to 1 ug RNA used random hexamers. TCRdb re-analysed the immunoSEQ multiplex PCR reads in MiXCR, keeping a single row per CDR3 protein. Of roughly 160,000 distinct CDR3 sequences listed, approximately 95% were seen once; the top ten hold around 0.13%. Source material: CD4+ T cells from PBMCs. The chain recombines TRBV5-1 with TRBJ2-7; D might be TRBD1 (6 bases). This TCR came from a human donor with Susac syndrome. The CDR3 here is CASSLPDRDYEQYF. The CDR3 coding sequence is TGCGCCAGCAGCTTACCGGACAGAGATTACGAGCAGTACTTC.